This TCR beta chain was identified during a study of T-cell memory formation after mild COVID-19. At the level of the study: Most TCR clusters belonged to a single donor.

Germline V CDR1 and CDR2: SGHRS, YFSETQ. CDR3 size: 14 residues. The germline V and J ends were trimmed by 2 bases and 2 bases, with 10 bases remaining between them. One entry per CDR3 protein results from TCRdb running MiXCR on the 5' RACE reads. The sample contains just under 550,000 distinct CDR3 sequences, 20% of which appear only once. This clonotype has just a few counts. The clonotype comes from an adult woman who had mild COVID-19 (a few samples of this study predate the infection). Cell type and time point are not known. The chain has TRBV5-1 and TRBJ1-2; D gene uncertain. The sequenced sample consisted of PBMCs or a T cell subset sorted from them (not recorded which). The CDR3 here is CASSFMTHNYGYTF. The CDR3 DNA reads TGCGCCAGCAGCTTTATGACACACAACTATGGCTACACCTTC.